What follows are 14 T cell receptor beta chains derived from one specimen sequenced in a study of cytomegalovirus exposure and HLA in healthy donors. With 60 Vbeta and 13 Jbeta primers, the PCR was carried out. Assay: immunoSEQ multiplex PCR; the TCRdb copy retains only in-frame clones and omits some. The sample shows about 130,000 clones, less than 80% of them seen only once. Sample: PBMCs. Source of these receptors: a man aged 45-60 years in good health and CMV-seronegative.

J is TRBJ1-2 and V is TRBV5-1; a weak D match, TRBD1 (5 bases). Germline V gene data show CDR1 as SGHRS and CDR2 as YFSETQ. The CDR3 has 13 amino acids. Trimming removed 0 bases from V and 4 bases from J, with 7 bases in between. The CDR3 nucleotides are TGCGCCAGCAGCTTGGTTCAGGGCTATGGCTACACCTTC. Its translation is CASSLVQGYGYTF.

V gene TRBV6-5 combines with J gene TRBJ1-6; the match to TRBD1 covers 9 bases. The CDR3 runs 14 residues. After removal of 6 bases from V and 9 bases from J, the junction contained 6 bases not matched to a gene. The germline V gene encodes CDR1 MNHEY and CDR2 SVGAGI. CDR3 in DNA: TGTGCCAGCAGGCGGGACAGGGACCTTTCACCCCTCCACTTT. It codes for CASRRDRDLSPLHF.

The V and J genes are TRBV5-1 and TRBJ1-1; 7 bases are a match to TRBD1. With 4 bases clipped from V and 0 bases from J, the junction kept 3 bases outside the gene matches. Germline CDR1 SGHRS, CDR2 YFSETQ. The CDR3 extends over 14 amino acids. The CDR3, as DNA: TGCGCCAGCAGCCGGGACAGCCTGAACACTGAAGCTTTCTTT. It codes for CASSRDSLNTEAFF.

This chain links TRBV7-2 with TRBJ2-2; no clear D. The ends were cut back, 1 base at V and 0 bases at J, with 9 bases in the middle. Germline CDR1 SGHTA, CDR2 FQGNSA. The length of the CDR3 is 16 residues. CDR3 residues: CASSLVAITNTGELFF. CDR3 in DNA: TGTGCCAGCAGCTTAGTGGCCATAACGAACACCGGGGAGCTGTTTTTT.

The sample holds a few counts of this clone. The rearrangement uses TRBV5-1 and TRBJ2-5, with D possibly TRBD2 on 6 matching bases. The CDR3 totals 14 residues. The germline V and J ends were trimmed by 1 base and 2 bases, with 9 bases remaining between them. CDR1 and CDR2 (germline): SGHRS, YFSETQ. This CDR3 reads CASSLLAGQETQYF. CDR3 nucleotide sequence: TGCGCCAGCAGCTTGCTCGCGGGGCAAGAGACCCAGTACTTC.

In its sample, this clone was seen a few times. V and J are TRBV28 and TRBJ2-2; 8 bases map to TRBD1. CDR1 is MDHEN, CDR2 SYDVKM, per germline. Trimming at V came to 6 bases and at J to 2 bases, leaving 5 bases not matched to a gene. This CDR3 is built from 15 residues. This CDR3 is CASSRGQGNTGELFF. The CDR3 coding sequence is TGTGCCAGCAGCCGCGGACAGGGTAACACCGGGGAGCTGTTTTTT.

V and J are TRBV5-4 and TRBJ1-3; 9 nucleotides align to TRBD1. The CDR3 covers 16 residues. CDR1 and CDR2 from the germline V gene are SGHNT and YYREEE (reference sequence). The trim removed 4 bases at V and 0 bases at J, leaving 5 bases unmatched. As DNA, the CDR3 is TGTGCCAGCAGCGTAGGACAGGGGCACTCTGGAAACACCATATATTTT. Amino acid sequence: CASSVGQGHSGNTIYF. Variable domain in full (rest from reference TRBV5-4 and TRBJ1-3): ETGVTQSPTHLIKTRGQQVTLRCSSQSGHNTVSWYQQALGQGPQFIFQYYREEENGRGNFPPRFSGLQFPNYSSELNVNALELDDSALYLCASSVGQGHSGNTIYFGEGSWLTVV.

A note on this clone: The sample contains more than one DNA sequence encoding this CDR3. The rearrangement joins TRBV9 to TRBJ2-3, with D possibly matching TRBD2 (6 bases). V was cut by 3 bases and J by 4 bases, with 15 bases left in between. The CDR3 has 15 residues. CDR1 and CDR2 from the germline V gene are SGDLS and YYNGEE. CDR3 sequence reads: CASSASTGDADTQYF. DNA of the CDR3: TGTGCCAGCAGCGCGTCCACGGGGGATGCAGATACGCAGTATTTT.

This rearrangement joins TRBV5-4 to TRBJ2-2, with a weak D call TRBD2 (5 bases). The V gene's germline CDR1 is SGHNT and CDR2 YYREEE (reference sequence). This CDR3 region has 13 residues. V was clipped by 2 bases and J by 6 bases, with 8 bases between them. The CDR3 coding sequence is TGTGCCAGCAGCTTCACCGGGGCCGGGGAGCTGTTTTTT. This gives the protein CASSFTGAGELFF.

The CDR3 nucleotides are TGTGCCAGCTTCCTGGAGACCCAGTACTTC. This translates into CASFLETQYF. The rearrangement uses TRBV6-4 and TRBJ2-5, with unresolved D. In germline, CDR1 is MRHNA, CDR2 SNTAGT. With 8 bases removed from V and 5 bases from J, the gap between germline ends came to 6 bases. This CDR3 region has 10 residues.

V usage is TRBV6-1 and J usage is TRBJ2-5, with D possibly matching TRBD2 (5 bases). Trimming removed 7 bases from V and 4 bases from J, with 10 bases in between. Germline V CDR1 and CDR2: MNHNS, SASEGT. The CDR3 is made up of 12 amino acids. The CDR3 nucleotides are TGTGCCAGCAAAGGAGAGGGAGAGACCCAGTACTTC. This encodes CASKGEGETQYF.

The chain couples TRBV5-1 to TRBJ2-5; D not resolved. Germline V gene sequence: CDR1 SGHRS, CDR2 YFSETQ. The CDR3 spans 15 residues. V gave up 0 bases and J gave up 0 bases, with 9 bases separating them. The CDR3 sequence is CASSLDTADQETQYF. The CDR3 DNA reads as TGCGCCAGCAGCTTGGATACCGCAGACCAAGAGACCCAGTACTTC.

The CDR3 DNA reads as TGTGCCAGCAGCTCTCGACTAGGGGAAACCGGGGAGCTGTTTTTT. Residues: CASSSRLGETGELFF. The chain employs TRBV7-2 and TRBJ2-2; D is possibly TRBD2 (6 bases). The ends were cut back, 4 bases at V and 5 bases at J, with 14 bases in the middle. This CDR3 is 15 amino acids long. In germline, CDR1 is SGHTA, CDR2 FQGNSA. Variable domain in full (rest from reference TRBV7-2 and TRBJ2-2): GAGVSQSPSNKVTEKGKDVELRCDPISGHTALYWYRQSLGQGLEFLIYFQGNSAPDKSGLPSDRFSAERTGGSVSTLTIQRTQQEDSAVYLCASSSRLGETGELFFGEGSRLTVL.

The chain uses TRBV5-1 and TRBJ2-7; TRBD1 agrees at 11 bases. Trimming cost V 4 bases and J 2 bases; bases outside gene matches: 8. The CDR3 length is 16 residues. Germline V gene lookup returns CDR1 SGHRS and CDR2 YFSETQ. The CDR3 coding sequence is TGCGCCAGCAGCCCCTTGGGGGACAGGGGGGCCTACGAGCAGTACTTC. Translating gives CASSPLGDRGAYEQYF.